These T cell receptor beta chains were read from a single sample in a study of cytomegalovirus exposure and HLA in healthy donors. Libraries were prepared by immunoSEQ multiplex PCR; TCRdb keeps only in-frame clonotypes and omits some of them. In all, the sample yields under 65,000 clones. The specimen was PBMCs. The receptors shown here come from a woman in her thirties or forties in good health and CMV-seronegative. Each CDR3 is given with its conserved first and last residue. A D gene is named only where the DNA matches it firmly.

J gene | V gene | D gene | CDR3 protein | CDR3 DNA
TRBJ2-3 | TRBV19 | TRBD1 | CASSADRGRRTDTQYF | TGTGCCAGTAGTGCGGACAGGGGGCGTCGCACAGATACGCAGTATTTT
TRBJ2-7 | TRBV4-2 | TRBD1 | CASSQESGMGATGMLRIYEQYF | TGTGCCAGCAGCCAAGAATCGGGAATGGGGGCGACAGGGATGCTTAGAATATACGAGCAGTACTTC
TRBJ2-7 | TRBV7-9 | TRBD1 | CASSAGQGLDEQYF | TGTGCCAGCAGCGCGGGACAGGGACTCGACGAGCAGTACTTC
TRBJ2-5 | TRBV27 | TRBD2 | CASSLLRAGGPGTQYF | TGTGCCAGCAGTTTATTACGCGCGGGAGGCCCTGGGACCCAGTACTTC
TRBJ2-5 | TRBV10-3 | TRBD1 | CAISSGQGIGETQYF | TGTGCCATCAGTTCGGGACAGGGGATAGGAGAGACCCAGTACTTC
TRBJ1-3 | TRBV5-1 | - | CASSLASGGNTIYF | TGCGCCAGCAGCTTGGCCTCGGGGGGAAACACCATATATTTT
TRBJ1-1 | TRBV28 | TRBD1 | CASSLPGQGANEDFF | TGTGCCAGCAGTCTTCCGGGACAGGGGGCGAATGAAGATTTCTTT
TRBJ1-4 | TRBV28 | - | CASSLSQGDGKLFF | TGTGCCAGCAGTTTATCGCAGGGTGACGGAAAACTGTTTTTT
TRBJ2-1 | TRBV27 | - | CASKKRAGAFRDEQFF | TGTGCCAGCAAGAAAAGGGCGGGGGCATTTAGGGATGAGCAGTTCTTC
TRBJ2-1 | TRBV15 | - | CATSIRGGSNNEQFF | TGTGCCACCAGCATTAGGGGGGGGTCGAACAATGAGCAGTTCTTC
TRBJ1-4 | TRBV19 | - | CASRRRSLATNEKLFF | TGTGCCAGCCGTCGACGGAGCCTCGCAACTAATGAAAAACTGTTTTTT
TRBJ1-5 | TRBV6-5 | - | CASRSSRAQPQHF | TGTGCCAGCCGAAGTTCCAGGGCCCAGCCCCAGCATTTT
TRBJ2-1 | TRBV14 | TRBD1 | CASSRTGEGEQFF | TGTGCCAGCAGCCGGACAGGGGAGGGTGAGCAGTTCTTC
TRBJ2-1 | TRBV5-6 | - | CASSSGPTGYNEQFF | TGTGCCAGCAGCTCCGGACCGACAGGCTACAATGAGCAGTTCTTC
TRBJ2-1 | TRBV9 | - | CASSVQGGLNEQFF | TGTGCCAGCAGCGTTCAGGGGGGTCTCAATGAGCAGTTCTTC
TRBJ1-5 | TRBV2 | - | CASSEGGAGAFNQPQHF | TGTGCCAGCAGTGAAGGTGGAGCAGGGGCGTTCAATCAGCCCCAGCATTTT
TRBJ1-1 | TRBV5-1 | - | CASSAGKDAFF | TGCGCCAGCAGCGCGGGTAAGGACGCTTTCTTT
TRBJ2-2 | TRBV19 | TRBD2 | CASSIAGAGDGGELFF | TGTGCCAGTAGTATAGCGGGAGCGGGAGATGGCGGGGAGCTGTTTTTT
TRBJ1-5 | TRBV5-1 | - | CASSPWGWTDNQPQHF | TGCGCCAGCAGCCCCTGGGGGTGGACAGATAATCAGCCCCAGCATTTT
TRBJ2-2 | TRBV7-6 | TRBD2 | CASSRFSLAGGAGNTGELFF | TGTGCCAGCAGCCGGTTTAGTCTAGCGGGAGGGGCCGGTAACACCGGGGAGCTGTTTTTT
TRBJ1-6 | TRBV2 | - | CASSLTDTNNSPLHF | TGTGCCAGCAGCTTGACAGATACTAATAATTCACCCCTCCACTTT
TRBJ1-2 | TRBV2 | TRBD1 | CASSADRASGYTF | TGTGCCAGCAGTGCGGACAGGGCAAGCGGCTACACCTTC
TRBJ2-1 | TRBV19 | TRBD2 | CASSDSGAAVNEQFF | TGTGCCAGTAGTGATAGCGGGGCGGCGGTCAATGAGCAGTTCTTC
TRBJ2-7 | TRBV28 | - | CASITLLDRGSTSERSYEQYF | TGTGCCAGCATCACTCTTCTGGACAGGGGTTCGACTAGCGAAAGATCCTACGAGCAGTACTTC
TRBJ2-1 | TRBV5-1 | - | CASSQNSNEQFF | TGCGCCAGCAGCCAAAACAGCAATGAGCAGTTCTTC
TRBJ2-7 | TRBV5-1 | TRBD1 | CASSTTGTGVEQYF | TGCGCCAGCAGCACCACCGGGACAGGGGTCGAGCAGTACTTC
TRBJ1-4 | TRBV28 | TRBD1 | CASRATLGTDHNEKLFF | TGTGCCAGCAGGGCTACTTTGGGGACAGACCATAATGAAAAACTGTTTTTT
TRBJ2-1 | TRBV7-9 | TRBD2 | CASITGASGPNNEQFF | TGTGCCAGCATCACGGGGGCTAGCGGGCCGAACAATGAGCAGTTCTTC
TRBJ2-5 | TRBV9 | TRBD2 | CASSVKGSGVQETQYF | TGTGCCAGCAGCGTAAAGGGTAGCGGGGTCCAAGAGACCCAGTACTTC
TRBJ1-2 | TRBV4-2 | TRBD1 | CASSQGSGQGYGYTF | TGTGCCAGCAGCCAAGGTTCGGGACAGGGCTATGGCTACACCTTC
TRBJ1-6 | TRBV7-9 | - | CASSLGEGGSYNSPLHF | TGTGCCAGCAGCTTAGGTGAGGGTGGCAGTTATAATTCACCCCTCCACTTT